These 10 T cell receptor beta chains were all obtained from the same sample, sequenced in a study of blood T cell repertoires in COVID-19. Profiling relied on immunoSEQ multiplex PCR, and the TCRdb table lists in-frame clones only, not all of them. The sample contains approximately 100,000 clones, around 86% of which appear only once. Sequencing used peripheral blood. The receptors were gathered from a man between 50 and 59 years old with acute or convalescent COVID-19.

The chain carries TRBV24-1 and TRBJ2-1, with TRBD2 matching 7 bases. Per germline, CDR1 KGHDR and CDR2 SFDVKD. The V gene end was trimmed by 4 bases and the J gene end by 6 bases; junction bases not matched to a gene: 11. The length of the CDR3 is 16 residues. CDR3 in DNA: TGTGCCACCAGTGACCACCTTGGGGAGGGGCCCAATGAGCAGTTCTTC. It specifies CATSDHLGEGPNEQFF.

The CDR3 bases are TGTGCCAGCAGCTCCGGGACTAGCGGGAGACTGGATGAGCAGTTCTTC. Translation: CASSSGTSGRLDEQFF. This rearrangement joins TRBV7-9 to TRBJ2-1, with 14 bases fitting TRBD2. Germline CDR1 is SEHNR and CDR2 is FQNEAQ (reference sequence). CDR3 size: 16 residues. Trimming cost V 4 bases and J 8 bases; bases outside gene matches: 7.

This clone has only one observation. This sequence joins TRBV4-1 and TRBJ2-7, with 7 bases fitting TRBD1. Trimming cost V 1 base and J 1 base; bases outside gene matches: 10. The CDR3 extends over 17 amino acids. The germline V gene encodes CDR1 MGHRA and CDR2 YSYEKL. The CDR3 coding sequence is TGCGCCAGCAGCCAAGGATCGCGACAGGGTAGTTCCTACGAGCAGTACTTC. It is translated as CASSQGSRQGSSYEQYF.

The V call is TRBV2, the J call TRBJ2-7; 8 bases fit TRBD1. Germline lookup yields CDR1 SNHLY and CDR2 FYNNEI. With 4 bases clipped from V and 3 bases from J, the junction kept 5 bases outside the gene matches. The CDR3 runs 14 residues. The CDR3 DNA is TGTGCCAGCAGTGCGAGCACAGGGGGCTACGAGCAGTACTTC. Translating gives CASSASTGGYEQYF.

The chain is built from TRBV28 and TRBJ1-2; D call uncertain. This CDR3 spans 16 amino acids. Per germline, CDR1 MDHEN and CDR2 SYDVKM. Trimming left V 6 bases short and J 7 bases short, with 24 bases between. CDR3 sequence: CASSDTVTTRRAGYTF. The DNA for the CDR3 is TGTGCCAGCAGCGATACCGTAACAACCAGGCGGGCTGGCTACACCTTC.

V usage is TRBV7-9 and J usage is TRBJ2-5, with D maybe TRBD2 (6 bases). Trimming removed 4 bases at V and 7 bases at J, with 13 bases between. Germline values: CDR1 SEHNR, CDR2 FQNEAQ (reference sequence). CDR3 length: 13 amino acids. The CDR3 is CASSYGSEGTQYF. The CDR3 DNA sequence: TGTGCCAGCAGCTACGGGAGTGAGGGGACCCAGTACTTC.

The CDR3 is CATDRGRRTDTQYF. The CDR3 bases are TGTGCTACCGATCGGGGGAGGAGGACAGATACGCAGTATTTT. V and J are TRBV11-2 and TRBJ2-3; the D gene is possibly TRBD2 (6 bases). The CDR3 loop spans 14 amino acids. Per germline, CDR1 SGHAT and CDR2 FQNNGV.

This sequence joins TRBV23-1 and TRBJ2-7, with 9 positions matching TRBD2. TRBV23-1 is an ORF for which the function is uncertain. The CDR3 length is 17 residues. The V gene end was trimmed by 0 bases and the J gene end by 2 bases; junction bases not matched to a gene: 8. CDR3 sequence (DNA): TGCGCCAGCAGTCAATCGAGGGGGCTAGCGGGAACCTACGAGCAGTACTTC. Protein sequence: CASSQSRGLAGTYEQYF.

CDR3 sequence reads: CASSRSLAGETLTDTQYF. CDR3 nucleotides: TGTGCCAGCAGCCGCTCGCTAGCGGGAGAGACCCTCACAGATACGCAGTATTTT. The rearrangement joins TRBV3-1 (or the pseudogene TRBV3-2) to TRBJ2-3; TRBD2 matches 10 bases. Germline V gives CDR1 LGHDT, CDR2 YNNKEL (reference sequence). V was clipped by 4 bases and J by 2 bases; unmatched bases: 12. This CDR3 has 18 residues.

The rearrangement links TRBV7-2 to TRBJ2-1; 15 positions agree with TRBD2. The V gene end was trimmed by 6 bases and the J gene end by 7 bases; junction bases not matched to a gene: 4. This CDR3 has 15 amino acids. Germline CDR1 reads SGHTA; CDR2 reads FQGNSA. The CDR3: CASSPGTSGGNEQFF. The CDR3 DNA reads TGTGCCAGCAGTCCCGGGACTAGCGGGGGGAATGAGCAGTTCTTC.